The clone carrying this T cell receptor beta chain has only a few counts. Its antigen is as yet unknown. This specimen comes from a study of T-cell reconstitution after alpha-beta-depleted transplantation in children. Overall study findings and caveats: Day-60 TCRbeta diversity that was high in some patients was derived from surviving recipient T cells and thymic progenitors. Diversity and T-cell counts at one year after transplant derived mostly from new T cells.

It was with unique molecular identifiers that the TCRbeta library was prepared. MiXCR, applied by TCRdb to the PCR reads, yields one record per CDR3 protein. The table has about 290,000 distinct CDR3 sequences, over 7% seen once. Germline CDR1 reads MDHEN; CDR2 reads SYDVKM. V gave up 6 bases and J gave up 0 bases, with 12 bases separating them. The CDR3 runs to 15 residues. The chain joins TRBV28 to TRBJ1-5; the D is unclear. The sequence derives from a female patient between 2 and 15 years old who had a stem cell transplant for Fanconi anemia, so the T cells may come from the graft donor. The sequencing here drew on peripheral blood, taken 360 days after TCRalphabeta/CD19-depleted stem cell transplant. The CDR3 spells CASRFLRNSNQPQHF. The CDR3 DNA is TGTGCCAGCAGATTTTTACGGAATAGCAATCAGCCCCAGCATTTT. Combining the CDR3 with reference TRBV28 and TRBJ1-5 gives the whole variable domain DVKVTQSSRYLVKRTGEKVFLECVQDMDHENMFWYRQDPGLGLRLIYFSYDVKMKEKGDIPEGYSVSREKKERFSLILESASTNQTSMYLCASRFLRNSNQPQHFGDGTRLSIL.